This T cell receptor beta chain was sequenced for a study of blood T cell repertoires in COVID-19. Study overall: T cells, B-cell-depleted T cells, or PBMCs provided the cDNA or gDNA that served as material.

Germline V lookup: CDR1 SNHLY, CDR2 FYNNEI. The V gene lost 4 bases and the J gene lost 2 bases, with 14 bases spanning the gap. CDR3 size: 15 residues. Authors' analysis steps: Quantification of nucleated cells was approximated via reference gene primer amplification. Produced via immunoSEQ multiplex PCR; TCRdb's table is partial and in-frame only. The D gene and trimming were derived from the DNA, and the V and J assignments and clone size from that table. The table lists about 350,000 clones, about 89% of them singletons, with about 5.4% in the top ten. In its sample, this clone was seen once. The sequencing input was PBMCs or T cells enriched from blood (not recorded which). This TCR was recovered from a woman aged 25 to 39 who had recovered from COVID-19. J is TRBJ2-5 and V is TRBV2; tentative D call: TRBD1 (5 bases). The CDR3 bases are TGTGCCAGCAGTGTCAAGGCAGGGCGACAAGAGACCCAGTACTTC. This sequence encodes CASSVKAGRQETQYF.